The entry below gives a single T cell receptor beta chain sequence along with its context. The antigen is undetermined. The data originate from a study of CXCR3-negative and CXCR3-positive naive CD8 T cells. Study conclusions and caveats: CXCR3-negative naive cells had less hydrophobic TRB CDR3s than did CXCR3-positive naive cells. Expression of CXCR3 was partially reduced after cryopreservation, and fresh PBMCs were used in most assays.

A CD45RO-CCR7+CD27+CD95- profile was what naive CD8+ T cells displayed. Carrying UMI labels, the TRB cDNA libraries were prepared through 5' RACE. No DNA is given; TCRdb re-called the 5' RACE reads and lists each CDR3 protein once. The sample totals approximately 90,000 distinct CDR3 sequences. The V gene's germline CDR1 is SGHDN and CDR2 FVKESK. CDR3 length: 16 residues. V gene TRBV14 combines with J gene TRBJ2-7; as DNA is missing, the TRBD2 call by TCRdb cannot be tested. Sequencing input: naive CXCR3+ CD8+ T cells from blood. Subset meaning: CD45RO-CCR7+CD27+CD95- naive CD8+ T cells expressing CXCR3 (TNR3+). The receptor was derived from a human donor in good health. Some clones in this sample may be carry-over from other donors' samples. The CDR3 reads CASSQVRGLHAYEQYF.